These 9 T cell receptor beta chains came from one sample sequenced in a study of blood T cell repertoires in COVID-19. The data were produced by immunoSEQ multiplex PCR, yet TCRdb's version contains in-frame clones alone and is incomplete. The sample shows about 260,000 clones, under 90% of them seen only once. Material: peripheral blood. These receptors were collected from a man in his fifties or sixties with acute or convalescent COVID-19.

The V and J genes are TRBV15 and TRBJ2-7, with D possibly TRBD1 on 5 matching bases. The germline V and J ends were trimmed by 4 bases and 4 bases, with 11 bases remaining between them. This CDR3 has 13 amino acids. Per the germline V gene, CDR1 is LNHNV and CDR2 is YYDKDF (reference sequence). The DNA for the CDR3 is TGTGCCACCAGCACTCAAAGGGGTTACGAGCAGTACTTC. Amino acid sequence: CATSTQRGYEQYF.

This clone was observed a single time. The CDR3 reads CAISPSRDNNEKLFF. The CDR3 DNA is TGTGCCATCAGCCCTTCCCGGGACAACAATGAAAAACTGTTTTTT. The chain combines TRBV10-3 with TRBJ1-4, with a tentative D call TRBD1 (6 bases). CDR1 and CDR2 from the germline V gene are ENHRY and SYGVKD. The V gene lost 6 bases and the J gene lost 5 bases, with 16 bases spanning the gap. The length of the CDR3 is 15 residues.

The chain combines TRBV5-1 with TRBJ1-1; 11 bases map to TRBD1. CDR3 length: 16 amino acids. Per the germline V gene, CDR1 is SGHRS and CDR2 is YFSETQ. V trimming: 4 bases; J trimming: 1 base; junction bases outside the gene matches: 6. The CDR3 nucleotides are TGCGCCAGCAGCGAAGGGACAGGGGGGAAGAACACTGAAGCTTTCTTT. It encodes CASSEGTGGKNTEAFF.

The rearrangement joins TRBV15 to TRBJ1-5, with a weak D call TRBD1 (6 bases). Trimming took 0 bases from V and 7 from J, leaving 13 bases between them. This CDR3 spans 15 amino acids. Germline V gives CDR1 LNHNV, CDR2 YYDKDF (reference sequence). Here the CDR3 DNA reads TGTGCCACCAGCAGAGATTGGGGGCAGCTACAGCCCCAGCATTTT. This encodes CATSRDWGQLQPQHF.

The chain combines TRBV5-1 with TRBJ1-3, with D perhaps matching TRBD1 (5 bases). Trimming left V 0 bases short and J 4 bases short, with 8 bases between. The CDR3 is made up of 14 amino acids. The V gene's germline CDR1 is SGHRS and CDR2 YFSETQ. The CDR3 sequence is CASSLVGLGNTIYF. CDR3 coding DNA: TGCGCCAGCAGCTTGGTGGGGCTCGGAAACACCATATATTTT. Supplemented by reference TRBV5-1 and TRBJ1-3, the full variable domain reads KAGVTQTPRYLIKTRGQQVTLSCSPISGHRSVSWYQQTPGQGLQFLFEYFSETQRNKGNFPGRFSGRQFSNSRSEMNVSTLELGDSALYLCASSLVGLGNTIYFGEGSWLTVV.

This clone appeared a few times. This chain uses TRBV9 with TRBJ2-3, with D perhaps TRBD2 (6 bases). Trimming left V 0 bases short and J 3 bases short, with 11 bases between. From germline, CDR1 is SGDLS and CDR2 YYNGEE. The CDR3 spans 15 residues. CDR3 sequence: CASSVDPGRTDTQYF. The CDR3 DNA reads as TGTGCCAGCAGCGTAGATCCAGGGAGGACAGATACGCAGTATTTT.

This chain joins TRBV2 and TRBJ1-1; 7 bases map to TRBD1. This CDR3 has 15 amino acids. V lost 2 bases and J lost 1; bases outside the gene matches: 4. Germline loops: CDR1 SNHLY, CDR2 FYNNEI. This CDR3 is CASSEQGEGNTEAFF. The DNA of the CDR3 is TGTGCCAGCAGTGAACAGGGGGAAGGGAACACTGAAGCTTTCTTT.

This clone appeared a few times. The gene calls are TRBV12-3 or TRBV12-4 and TRBJ2-2; possibly TRBD2 for D (6 bases). The CDR3 contains 13 residues. The ends were cut back, 8 bases at V and 4 bases at J, with 11 bases in the middle. The CDR3 loop reads CASVLGGTGELFF. The CDR3 coding sequence is TGTGCCAGCGTCCTCGGGGGCACCGGGGAGCTGTTTTTT.

V usage is TRBV18 and J usage is TRBJ2-4; maybe TRBD2 (6 bases). This CDR3 contains 17 residues. V was cut by 0 bases and J by 0 bases, with 12 bases left in between. Germline lookup yields CDR1 KGHSH and CDR2 LQKENI. The DNA for the CDR3 is TGTGCCAGCTCACCACCAAAGGAGGGCCTAGCCAAAAACATTCAGTACTTC. Its translation: CASSPPKEGLAKNIQYF.